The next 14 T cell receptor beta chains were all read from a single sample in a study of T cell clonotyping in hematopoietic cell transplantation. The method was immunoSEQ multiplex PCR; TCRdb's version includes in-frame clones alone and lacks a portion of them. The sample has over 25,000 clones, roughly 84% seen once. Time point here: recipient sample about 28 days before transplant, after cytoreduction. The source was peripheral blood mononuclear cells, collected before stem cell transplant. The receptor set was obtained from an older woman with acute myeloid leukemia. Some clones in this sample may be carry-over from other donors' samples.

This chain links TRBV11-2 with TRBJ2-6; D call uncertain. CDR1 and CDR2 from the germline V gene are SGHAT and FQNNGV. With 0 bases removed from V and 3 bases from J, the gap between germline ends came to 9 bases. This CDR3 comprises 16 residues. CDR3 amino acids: CASSLDRVYGANVLTF. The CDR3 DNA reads TGTGCCAGCAGCTTAGATCGGGTCTATGGGGCCAACGTCCTGACTTTC.

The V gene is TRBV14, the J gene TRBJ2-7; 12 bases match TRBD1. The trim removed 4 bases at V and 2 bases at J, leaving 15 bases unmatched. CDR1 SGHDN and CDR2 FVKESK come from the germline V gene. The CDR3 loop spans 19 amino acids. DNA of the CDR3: TGTGCCAGCAGCCGAGCCGGGACAGGGGGCTTACTAGGGACCTACGAGCAGTACTTC. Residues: CASSRAGTGGLLGTYEQYF.

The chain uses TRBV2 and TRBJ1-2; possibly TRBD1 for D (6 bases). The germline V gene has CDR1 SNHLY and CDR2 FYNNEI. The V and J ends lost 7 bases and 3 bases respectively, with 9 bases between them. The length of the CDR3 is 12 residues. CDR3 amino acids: CASNPGDYGYTF. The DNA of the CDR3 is TGTGCCAGCAACCCAGGGGACTATGGCTACACCTTC. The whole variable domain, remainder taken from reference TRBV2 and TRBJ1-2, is EPEVTQTPSHQVTQMGQEVILRCVPISNHLYFYWYRQILGQKVEFLVSFYNNEISEKSEIFDDQFSVERPDGSNFTLKIRSTKLEDSAMYFCASNPGDYGYTFGSGTRLTVV.

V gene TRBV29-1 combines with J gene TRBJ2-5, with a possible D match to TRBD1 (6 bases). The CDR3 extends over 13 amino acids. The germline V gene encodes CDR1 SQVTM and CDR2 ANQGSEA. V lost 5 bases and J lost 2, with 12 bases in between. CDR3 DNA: TGCAGCGTTCGCCAGGGGTTGCAAGAGACCCAGTACTTC. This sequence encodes CSVRQGLQETQYF.

The DNA for the CDR3 is TGTGCCAGCAGCCAGTCACGGGGAATCCGCCAAGGAGAAAAACTGTTTTTT. The encoded protein is CASSQSRGIRQGEKLFF. The chain has TRBV14 and TRBJ1-4; D is undetermined. Germline V gene data show CDR1 as SGHDN and CDR2 as FVKESK. The V end was cut by 3 bases, the J end by 8 bases, with 22 bases between. This CDR3 is 17 amino acids long.

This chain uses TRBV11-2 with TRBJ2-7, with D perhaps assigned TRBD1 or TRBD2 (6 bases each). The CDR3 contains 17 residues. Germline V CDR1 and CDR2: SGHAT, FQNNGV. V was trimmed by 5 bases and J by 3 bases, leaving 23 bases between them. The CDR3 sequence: CASSLLRGASGYYEQYF. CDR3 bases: TGTGCCAGCAGCCTCCTAAGGGGGGCTTCGGGCTACTACGAGCAGTACTTC.

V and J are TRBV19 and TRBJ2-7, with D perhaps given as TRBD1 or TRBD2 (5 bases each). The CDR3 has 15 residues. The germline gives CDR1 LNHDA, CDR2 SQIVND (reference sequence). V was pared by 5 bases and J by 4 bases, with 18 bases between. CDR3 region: CASSSPGTREYEQYF. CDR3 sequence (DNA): TGTGCCAGTAGTTCACCCGGGACGAGGGAATACGAGCAGTACTTC.

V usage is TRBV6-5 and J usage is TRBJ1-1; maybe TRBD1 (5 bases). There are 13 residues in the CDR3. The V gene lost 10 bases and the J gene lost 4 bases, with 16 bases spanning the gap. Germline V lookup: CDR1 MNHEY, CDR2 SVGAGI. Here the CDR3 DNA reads TGTGCCACCAGGCGGGGGTCGGTCACTGAAGCTTTCTTT. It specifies CATRRGSVTEAFF.

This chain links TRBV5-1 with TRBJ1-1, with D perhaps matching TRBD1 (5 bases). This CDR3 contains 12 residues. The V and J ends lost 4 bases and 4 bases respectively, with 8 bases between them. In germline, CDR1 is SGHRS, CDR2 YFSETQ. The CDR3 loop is CASSGDFTEAFF. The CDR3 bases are TGCGCCAGCAGCGGGGACTTCACTGAAGCTTTCTTT. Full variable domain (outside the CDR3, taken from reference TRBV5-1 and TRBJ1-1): KAGVTQTPRYLIKTRGQQVTLSCSPISGHRSVSWYQQTPGQGLQFLFEYFSETQRNKGNFPGRFSGRQFSNSRSEMNVSTLELGDSALYLCASSGDFTEAFFGQGTRLTVV.

CDR3 bases: TGTGCAACGGCTAGCGGAGCCAGCTCCTACAATGAGCAGTTCTTC. This gives the protein CATASGASSYNEQFF. This chain joins TRBV6-5 and TRBJ2-1; the match to TRBD2 covers 7 bases. The CDR3 sequence is 15 residues long. The germline CDR1 and CDR2 sequences are MNHEY and SVGAGI.

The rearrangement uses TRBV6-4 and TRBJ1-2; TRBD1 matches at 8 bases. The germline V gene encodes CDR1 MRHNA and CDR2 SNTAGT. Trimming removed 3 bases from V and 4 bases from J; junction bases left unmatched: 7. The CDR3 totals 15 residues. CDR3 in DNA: TGTGCCAGCAGTGAGCGGACAGGGTCAATCTATGGCTACACCTTC. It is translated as CASSERTGSIYGYTF.

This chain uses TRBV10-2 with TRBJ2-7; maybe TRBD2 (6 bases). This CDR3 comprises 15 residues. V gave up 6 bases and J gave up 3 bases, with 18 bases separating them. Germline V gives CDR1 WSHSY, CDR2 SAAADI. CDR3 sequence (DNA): TGCGCCAGCAGGGGCGGGGCAGGCCCCTACTACGAGCAGTACTTC. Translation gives CASRGGAGPYYEQYF.

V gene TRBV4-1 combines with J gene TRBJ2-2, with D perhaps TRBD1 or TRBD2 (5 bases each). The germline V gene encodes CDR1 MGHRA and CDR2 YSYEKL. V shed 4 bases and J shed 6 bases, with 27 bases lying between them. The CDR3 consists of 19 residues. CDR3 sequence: CASSRPWPIKGSVPGELFF. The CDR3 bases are TGCGCCAGCAGCCGACCCTGGCCGATCAAGGGGAGCGTGCCCGGGGAGCTGTTTTTT.

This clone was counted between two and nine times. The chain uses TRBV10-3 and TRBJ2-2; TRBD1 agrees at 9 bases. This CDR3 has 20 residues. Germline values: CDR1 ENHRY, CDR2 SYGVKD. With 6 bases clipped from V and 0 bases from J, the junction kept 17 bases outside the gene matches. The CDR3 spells CAIREHPGTGYDANTGELFF. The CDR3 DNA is TGTGCCATCAGAGAGCATCCCGGGACAGGGTATGATGCGAACACCGGGGAGCTGTTTTTT.